Included here is one T cell receptor (beta chain) sequence, with context. This entry comes from a study of T cell responses to AZD1222 COVID-19 vaccine. Profiled with immunoSEQ multiplex PCR; TCRdb holds only in-frame clones, not every one. The table shows hundreds of thousands of clones, with just over 90% occurring only once. Germline loops: CDR1 GTSNPN, CDR2 SVGIG (reference sequence). After removal of 3 bases from V and 0 bases from J, the junction contained 7 bases not matched to a gene. CDR3 length: 15 amino acids. This clonotype originated in an adult in good health. The starting material was peripheral blood, obtained on day 0 of MenACWY control vaccination. This rearrangement joins TRBV30 to TRBJ1-1, with TRBD1 matching 7 bases. The CDR3 DNA is TGTGCCTGGAGGTATCAGGGGGGTTTGAACACTGAAGCTTTCTTT. As protein: CAWRYQGGLNTEAFF.